Listed here are 16 T cell receptor beta chains from one sample, sequenced in a study of blood T cell repertoires in COVID-19. Produced via immunoSEQ multiplex PCR; TCRdb's table is partial and in-frame only. The repertoire holds about 380,000 clones, with 88% as singletons. Material: PBMCs or T cells enriched from blood (not recorded which). The receptors shown here come from a woman between 18 and 29 years old who had recovered from COVID-19.

The chain joins TRBV30 to TRBJ1-2, with D unresolved. The CDR3 extends over 10 amino acids. CDR1 GTSNPN and CDR2 SVGIG come from the germline V gene (reference sequence). The V and J ends lost 5 bases and 1 base respectively, with 2 bases between them. The CDR3 DNA is TGTGCCTGGTATAACTATGGCTACACCTTC. Amino acids: CAWYNYGYTF.

V usage is TRBV6-5 and J usage is TRBJ1-2, with 9 bases lining up with TRBD1. Looked up from germline, CDR1 is MNHEY and CDR2 is SVGAGI. V trimming: 2 bases; J trimming: 5 bases; junction bases outside the gene matches: 9. This CDR3 spans 16 amino acids. The CDR3 region is CASSYPSGQGKYGYTF. The CDR3 coding sequence is TGTGCCAGCAGTTACCCTTCCGGACAGGGGAAATATGGCTACACCTTC.

The chain has TRBV28 and TRBJ1-5; tentative D call: TRBD1 (5 bases). Deletions cut 3 bases from V and 4 bases from J, with 13 bases between. The CDR3 extends over 15 amino acids. CDR1 MDHEN and CDR2 SYDVKM come from the germline V gene. The CDR3 nucleotides are TGTGCCAGCAGTTTCTGGCAGGGCCTAAATCAGCCCCAGCATTTT. Translation gives CASSFWQGLNQPQHF.

This clone was counted a few times. The rearrangement links TRBV12-3 or TRBV12-4 to TRBJ1-5, with D tentatively TRBD1 (5 bases). The CDR3 has 13 residues. V shed 4 bases and J shed 3 bases, with 7 bases lying between them. This CDR3 reads CASSSGYNQPQHF. DNA for the CDR3: TGTGCCAGCAGTTCAGGGTACAATCAGCCCCAGCATTTT.

The chain joins TRBV28 to TRBJ1-2; D remains unclear. Germline V gene lookup returns CDR1 MDHEN and CDR2 SYDVKM. The length of the CDR3 is 16 residues. V gave up 4 bases and J gave up 0 bases, with 15 bases separating them. DNA of the CDR3: TGTGCCAGCAGTTCTGGGTGGATACTAGCTAACTATGGCTACACCTTC. This gives the protein CASSSGWILANYGYTF.

V is TRBV18 and J is TRBJ1-2; D possibly corresponds to TRBD1 (6 bases). The V and J ends lost 5 bases and 4 bases respectively, with 11 bases between them. The CDR3 has 13 residues. The germline V gene has CDR1 KGHSH and CDR2 LQKENI. CDR3 sequence: CASSAGEGYGYTF. The CDR3 nucleotides read TGTGCCAGCTCAGCAGGGGAGGGCTATGGCTACACCTTC. The complete variable domain, with remaining parts taken from reference TRBV18 and TRBJ1-2, reads NAGVMQNPRHLVRRRGQEARLRCSPMKGHSHVYWYRQLPEEGLKFMVYLQKENIIDESGMPKERFSAEFPKEGPSILRIQQVVRGDSAAYFCASSAGEGYGYTFGSGTRLTVV.

This sequence joins TRBV6-2 or TRBV6-3 and TRBJ1-1; TRBD1 is a possible D gene (5 bases). CDR1 MNHEY and CDR2 SVGEGT come from the germline V gene. V lost 2 bases and J lost 4, with 17 bases in between. This CDR3 region has 16 residues. The CDR3 loop reads CASSYTSPGGPTEAFF. The CDR3 DNA reads as TGTGCCAGCAGTTACACTAGTCCGGGGGGACCCACTGAAGCTTTCTTT.

The V and J genes are TRBV12-3 or TRBV12-4 and TRBJ1-6, with D tentatively TRBD1 (6 bases). The CDR3 is 13 residues long. V lost 4 bases and J 7 bases, leaving 8 bases between the germline ends. The CDR3 here is CASSSGANSPLHF. DNA for the CDR3: TGTGCCAGCAGTTCAGGGGCGAATTCACCCCTCCACTTT.

The chain joins TRBV5-6 to TRBJ2-7; the D gene is possibly TRBD1 (5 bases). The CDR3 totals 13 residues. The V gene lost 4 bases and the J gene lost 4 bases, with 12 bases spanning the gap. From germline, CDR1 is SGHDT and CDR2 YYEEEE. The CDR3 sequence: CASSDDSYYEQYF. As DNA, the CDR3 is TGTGCCAGCAGCGACGACAGTTATTACGAGCAGTACTTC.

The chain joins TRBV19 to TRBJ1-2; possible D gene TRBD1, 6 bases. The CDR3 loop spans 15 amino acids. The V and J ends lost 5 bases and 8 bases respectively, with 21 bases between them. The germline V gene has CDR1 LNHDA and CDR2 SQIVND (reference sequence). Here the CDR3 reads CASSSGQSYSEGYTF. The CDR3 DNA reads TGTGCCAGTAGTTCCGGACAGTCCTACTCGGAAGGCTACACCTTC. The full variable domain, with the rest looked up from reference TRBV19 and TRBJ1-2, is DGGITQSPKYLFRKEGQNVTLSCEQNLNHDAMYWYRQDPGQGLRLIYYSQIVNDFQKGDIAEGYSVSREKKESFPLTVTSAQKNPTAFYLCASSSGQSYSEGYTFGSGTRLTVV.

The rearrangement uses TRBV9 and TRBJ1-1; D is unclear. Germline CDR1 is SGDLS and CDR2 is YYNGEE. This CDR3 region has 13 residues. V gave up 4 bases and J gave up 6 bases, with 13 bases separating them. In DNA form, the CDR3 reads TGTGCCAGCAGCCCTCTCGCGGGCTCTGAAGCTTTCTTT. Translating gives CASSPLAGSEAFF.

The chain is built from TRBV5-6 and TRBJ2-1; a possible D gene is TRBD2 (7 bases). Trimming pared 4 bases from V and 3 bases from J, leaving 17 bases between. CDR1 is SGHDT and CDR2 is YYEEEE in the germline V gene. The CDR3 spans 16 residues. The CDR3 DNA reads as TGTGCCAGCAGCGGGTCGGGCGGGGGCCGCTACAATGAGCAGTTCTTC. Residues: CASSGSGGGRYNEQFF.

This clone occurred once. The chain is built from TRBV19 and TRBJ1-2; TRBD1 might be the D (5 bases). CDR3 length equals 14 residues. Trimming pared 2 bases from V and 2 bases from J, leaving 9 bases between. Germline CDR1 reads LNHDA; CDR2 reads SQIVND (reference sequence). The CDR3 DNA is TGTGCCAGTAGTATACAGGGCCTCAACTATGGCTACACCTTC. This gives the protein CASSIQGLNYGYTF.

This clone was observed a single time. The rearrangement links TRBV5-6 to TRBJ1-6; perhaps TRBD1 as D (5 bases). Between the trimmed V and J ends, which lost 4 bases and 5 bases, there was a span of 10 bases. The CDR3 loop spans 14 amino acids. CDR1 is SGHDT, CDR2 YYEEEE, per germline. CDR3 residues: CASSRGLHNSPLHF. The CDR3 DNA follows: TGTGCCAGCAGCCGGGGGTTACATAATTCACCCCTCCACTTT.

CDR3 protein: CASSLYSGQYNEQFF. The CDR3 DNA reads TGTGCCAGCAGCTTGTACAGCGGGCAGTACAATGAGCAGTTCTTC. The J gene is TRBJ2-1, the V gene TRBV5-6; D is perhaps TRBD2 (6 bases). Germline V gene sequence: CDR1 SGHDT, CDR2 YYEEEE. Trimming cost V 1 base and J 4 bases, with 12 bases left between them. The CDR3 length is 15 residues.

This rearrangement joins TRBV5-6 to TRBJ1-4; no clear D. Germline CDR1 is SGHDT and CDR2 is YYEEEE. V dropped 0 bases and J dropped 7 bases, with 4 bases sitting between them. There are 12 residues in the CDR3. Here the CDR3 DNA reads TGTGCCAGCAGCTTGGCCGGTGAAAAACTGTTTTTT. Translating gives CASSLAGEKLFF.